The following is a TCR beta chain sequence with its context. The sample comes from a study of blood T cell repertoires in COVID-19. Overall study: The study drew acute and convalescent COVID-19 samples from the United States, Italy and Spain. Sample material is recorded as cDNA or gDNA derived from T cells, B-cell-depleted T cells, or PBMCs.

Per the original methods: The assay estimated nucleated cells by amplifying reference gene primers. Libraries were prepared by immunoSEQ multiplex PCR; TCRdb keeps only in-frame clonotypes and omits some of them. V, J and clone size derive from that table, while D and trimming were established from the DNA sequence. The table records around 99,000 clones, around 80% of them present only once. CDR1 is MRHNA and CDR2 is SNTAGT in the germline V gene. V lost 3 bases to trimming and J lost 0 bases, with 13 bases between them. This CDR3 region has 16 residues. V is TRBV6-4 and J is TRBJ2-3; D is possibly TRBD2 (6 bases). This receptor was identified in a human donor in a cohort sampled during active or convalescent COVID-19. Material for sequencing was peripheral blood. DNA of the CDR3: TGTGCCAGCAGTGAATCCGGGACTCCTAGCACAGATACGCAGTATTTT. Encoded protein: CASSESGTPSTDTQYF.